A single sample is the source of the 15 T cell receptor beta chains below, sequenced in a study of blood T cell repertoires in COVID-19 (TCRdb year 2020). Library creation used the immunoSEQ multiplex PCR assay. TCRdb mirrors the immuneACCESS table, restricted to in-frame sequences. Some clones are absent from its copies; in checked studies, under half trace to an unresolved V gene, and the reason for the others is unknown. The sample profile shows just under 250,000 clones; 85% to 90% of them were found once. 4.1% of the sample rests with the top ten. Material: PBMCs or T cells enriched from blood (not recorded which). The receptors stem from a woman in her twenties or thirties who had recovered from COVID-19.

CDR3 loop: CASSLLRDRKHF. Written as DNA, the CDR3 is TGTGCCAGCAGTTTGCTTCGGGACAGAAAACATTTT. This chain uses TRBV28 with TRBJ1-5, with 7 nucleotides matching TRBD1. This CDR3 region has 12 residues. J gave up 16 bases and V 3 bases, and 9 bases lay outside the gene matches. The germline V gene encodes CDR1 MDHEN and CDR2 SYDVKM.

The J gene is TRBJ2-5, the V gene TRBV11-1, with 9 bases that match TRBD1. J was trimmed by 2 bases and V by 6 bases; bases with no gene match: 7. The germline V gene encodes CDR1 SGHAT and CDR2 FQDESV (reference sequence). The CDR3 has 15 residues. The CDR3: CASSLYRGRQETQYF. CDR3 nucleotide sequence: TGTGCCAGCAGTCTATACAGGGGGCGACAAGAGACCCAGTACTTC.

V is TRBV11-1 and J is TRBJ2-1; perhaps TRBD1 as D (5 bases). Germline loops: CDR1 SGHAT, CDR2 FQDESV (reference sequence). Trimming shortened V by 1 base and J by 9 bases, and 13 bases separated the two germline ends. CDR3 size: 14 residues. The CDR3 is CASSLGIGEGEQFF. In DNA form, the CDR3 reads TGTGCCAGCAGCTTAGGTATAGGGGAAGGTGAGCAGTTCTTC.

This rearrangement joins TRBV5-4 to TRBJ1-2; tentative D call: TRBD1 (6 bases). The CDR3 sequence is 15 residues long. V lost 4 bases and J lost 4, with 17 bases in between. From germline, CDR1 is SGHNT and CDR2 YYREEE (reference sequence). This CDR3 is CASSTDLRDTYGYTF. CDR3 bases: TGTGCCAGCAGCACCGACCTCCGGGACACCTATGGCTACACCTTC.

The gene calls are TRBV12-5 and TRBJ1-1; D gene uncertain. Germline V gives CDR1 LGHNT, CDR2 FRNRAP. V lost 0 bases and J 5 bases, leaving 19 bases between the germline ends. This CDR3 comprises 17 residues. CDR3 DNA: TGTGCTAGTGGTTTGGTACTGGGTCCGGGCGGACTAACTGAAGCTTTCTTT. Its translation: CASGLVLGPGGLTEAFF.

The gene calls are TRBV5-1 and TRBJ1-4; TRBD1 matches at 7 bases. Losses at the gene ends were 4 bases for V and 2 bases for J; bases not matched to a gene: 8. The CDR3 loop spans 16 amino acids. From germline, CDR1 is SGHRS and CDR2 YFSETQ. CDR3 in amino acids: CASSRQGVTTNEKLFF. The CDR3 DNA reads as TGCGCCAGCAGCAGGCAGGGGGTTACGACTAATGAAAAACTGTTTTTT.

The chain employs TRBV11-2 and TRBJ1-6; D call uncertain. The V end lost 5 bases, the J end lost 0 bases, and 5 bases lay between the germline ends. The CDR3 is made up of 14 amino acids. Germline V CDR1 and CDR2: SGHAT, FQNNGV. The CDR3 sequence: CASSQNSYNSPLHF. The DNA for the CDR3 is TGTGCCAGCAGCCAAAACTCCTATAATTCACCCCTCCACTTT. The full variable domain, in which reference TRBV11-2 and TRBJ1-6 provide the parts outside the CDR3, is EAGVAQSPRYKIIEKRQSVAFWCNPISGHATLYWYQQILGQGPKLLIQFQNNGVVDDSQLPKDRFSAERLKGVDSTLKIQPAKLEDSAVYLCASSQNSYNSPLHFGNGTRLTVT.

J is TRBJ2-3 and V is TRBV9, with D possibly TRBD1 on 5 matching bases. The length of the CDR3 is 16 residues. V dropped 0 bases and J dropped 0 bases, with 11 bases sitting between them. CDR1 and CDR2 (germline): SGDLS, YYNGEE. CDR3 sequence reads: CASSVDRTPSTDTQYF. CDR3 sequence (DNA): TGTGCCAGCAGCGTAGACCGGACACCTAGCACAGATACGCAGTATTTT.

The rearrangement joins TRBV6-1 to TRBJ2-3, with D perhaps TRBD1 (6 bases). Deletions cut 3 bases from V and 6 bases from J, with 13 bases between. The CDR3 consists of 14 residues. Germline values: CDR1 MNHNS, CDR2 SASEGT. CDR3 bases: TGTGCCAGCAGTGAGGGACATTTAGGGGATACGCAGTATTTT. It codes for CASSEGHLGDTQYF.

The J gene is TRBJ1-1, the V gene TRBV5-6; a weak D match, TRBD1 (6 bases). This CDR3 is 14 amino acids long. V was shortened by 4 bases and J by 5 bases, with 15 bases between the two germline ends. The V gene's germline CDR1 is SGHDT and CDR2 YYEEEE. The CDR3 sequence: CASSPGGASTEAFF. CDR3 in DNA: TGTGCCAGCAGCCCGGGGGGGGCGAGTACTGAAGCTTTCTTT.

The V gene is TRBV19, the J gene TRBJ2-7, with D perhaps matching TRBD2 (5 bases). This CDR3 spans 13 amino acids. V lost 5 bases, J lost 4 bases, and 12 bases lay in between. CDR1 and CDR2 from the germline V gene are LNHDA and SQIVND (reference sequence). CDR3 residues: CASSPARGYEQYF. In DNA form, the CDR3 reads TGTGCCAGTAGTCCCGCCCGGGGATACGAGCAGTACTTC.

CDR3 amino acids: CASSRYRGDSPLHF. The CDR3 DNA reads TGTGCCAGCAGTCGCTACAGGGGTGATTCACCCCTCCACTTT. The chain combines TRBV28 with TRBJ1-6; 7 bases are shared with TRBD1. The CDR3 length is 14 residues. V was pared by 5 bases and J by 8 bases, with 6 bases of the junction left unmatched. Germline loops: CDR1 MDHEN, CDR2 SYDVKM.

CDR3 region: CASSVEPGGGYGYTF. The CDR3 DNA reads TGTGCCAGCAGCGTAGAACCAGGGGGCGGCTATGGCTACACCTTC. This chain joins TRBV9 and TRBJ1-2; 8 nucleotides align to TRBD1. With V trimmed by 0 bases and J by 4 bases, 5 bases remained unmatched. The CDR3 runs 15 residues. Per germline, CDR1 SGDLS and CDR2 YYNGEE. The full variable domain, completed using reference TRBV9 and TRBJ1-2, is DSGVTQTPKHLITATGQRVTLRCSPRSGDLSVYWYQQSLDQGLQFLIQYYNGEERAKGNILERFSAQQFPDLHSELNLSSLELGDSALYFCASSVEPGGGYGYTFGSGTRLTVV.

The V call is TRBV19, the J call TRBJ1-4; 9 nucleotides align to TRBD1. CDR3 length equals 16 residues. Germline V gene data show CDR1 as LNHDA and CDR2 as SQIVND (reference sequence). V trimming: 8 bases; J trimming: 8 bases; junction bases outside the gene matches: 15. The CDR3 nucleotides read TGTGCCAGTCAAAACCCCCGACAGGGGGTACGGGAAAAACTGTTTTTT. Amino acid sequence: CASQNPRQGVREKLFF.

The chain is built from TRBV7-3 and TRBJ2-1; 11 positions match TRBD2. The ends lost 2 bases at V and 9 bases at J; junction bases unmatched: 6. Per the germline V gene, CDR1 is SGHTA and CDR2 is FQGTGA. CDR3 size: 15 residues. In DNA, the CDR3 is TGTGCCAGCAGCTTAGGGCTAGCGGGAGGCTCTGAGCAGTTCTTC. This encodes CASSLGLAGGSEQFF.